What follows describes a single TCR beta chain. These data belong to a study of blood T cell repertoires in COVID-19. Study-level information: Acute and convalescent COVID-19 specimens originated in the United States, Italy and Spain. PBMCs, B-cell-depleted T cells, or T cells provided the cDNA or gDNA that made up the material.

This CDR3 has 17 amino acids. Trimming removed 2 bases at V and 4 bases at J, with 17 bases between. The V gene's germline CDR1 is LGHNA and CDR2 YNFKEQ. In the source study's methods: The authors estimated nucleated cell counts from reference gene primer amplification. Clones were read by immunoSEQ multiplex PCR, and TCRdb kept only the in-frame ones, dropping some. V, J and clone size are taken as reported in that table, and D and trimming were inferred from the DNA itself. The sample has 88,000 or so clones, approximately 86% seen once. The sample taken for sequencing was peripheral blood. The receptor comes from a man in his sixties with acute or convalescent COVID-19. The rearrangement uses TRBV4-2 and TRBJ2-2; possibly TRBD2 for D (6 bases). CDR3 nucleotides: TGTGCCAGCAGCCAAACGACTAGGCGGGCCACCACCGGGGAGCTGTTTTTT. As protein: CASSQTTRRATTGELFF.